This T cell receptor (beta chain) came from a study of blood T cells in healthy people across ages. Overall study context: When template switching was applied, about one barcoded beta molecule was captured per two T cells.

This CDR3 is built from 14 residues. V dropped 5 bases and J dropped 2 bases, with 14 bases sitting between them. From germline, CDR1 is SGHRS and CDR2 YFSETQ. It was with a sample-barcoded 5' primer and a J-beta primer mix that a second PCR of roughly 7 to 12 cycles was run. No fewer than 2.5 million CDR3-containing paired-end reads came from each sample. Each CDR3 protein is one row after TCRdb ran MiXCR on the 5' RACE reads. The sample holds 580,000 or so distinct CDR3 sequences, around half seen once. This clonotype was seen a few times. Its antigen is currently unknown. The study, taken as a whole, reports: The study lacked donor CMV status, which possibly confounded expanded clonotype changes. Considered underestimates were the diversity estimates obtained from one million T cells.

Sequenced material: blood. The J gene is TRBJ2-7, the V gene TRBV5-1; D is tentatively TRBD1 or TRBD2 (7 bases each). The sequence was obtained from a man older than 75 in good health. In nucleotides, the CDR3 is TGCGCCAGCAGTCAGGGGGGGCCTCCCTACGAGCAGTACTTC. Amino acids: CASSQGGPPYEQYF.